This T cell receptor (beta chain) stems from a study of OX40 agonist ivuxolimab in advanced cancers. Overall study: The study treated patients with ivuxolimab, an agonistic anti-OX40 (CD134) antibody. Cohort: approximately 83% men, mean age approximately 64, aged about 20 to 90. Study-level points and caveats: Near-lowest levels of clonal expansion characterized partial responders at 0.1-3.0 mg/kg. Expanded clones tended on average to be more numerous among CD8+ T cells than CD4+.

Remarks on this clone: Its antigen is unknown.

There are 16 residues in the CDR3. Trimming removed 8 bases from V and 4 bases from J; junction bases left unmatched: 16. Germline V lookup: CDR1 MDHEN, CDR2 SYDVKM. Assay used: immunoSEQ multiplex PCR; TCRdb lists only in-frame clones, some missing. The table includes some 120,000 clones, 85% to 95% detected once. Specimen: CD4+ or CD8+ T cells sorted from blood, collected in a trial of the OX40 agonist ivuxolimab. This receptor was obtained from an adult with an advanced solid tumor such as melanoma, head and neck, liver or kidney cancer. The chain combines TRBV28 with TRBJ1-2; 7 nucleotides match TRBD1. In DNA form, the CDR3 reads TGTGCCAGCCTATCTGAGAGGGGGCGATACTTCTATGGCTACACCTTC. The encoded protein is CASLSERGRYFYGYTF.